The 25 T cell receptor beta chains reported below all come from one sample, sequenced in a study of OX40 agonist ivuxolimab in advanced cancers. Using immunoSEQ multiplex PCR, the repertoire was profiled, and TCRdb retains in-frame clones only, with some absent. The sample lists about 68,000 clones, 90% to 95% occurring once. The sequencing here drew on CD4+ or CD8+ T cells sorted from blood, taken in a trial of the OX40 agonist ivuxolimab. These receptor sequences come from an adult with an advanced solid tumor such as melanoma, head and neck, liver or kidney cancer.

In its sample, this clone was seen once. Here the CDR3 reads CASTRASSYEQYF. CDR3 bases: TGTGCCAGCACCCGAGCGAGCTCCTACGAGCAGTACTTC. The V gene is TRBV5-4, the J gene TRBJ2-7; D is undetermined. V shed 6 bases and J shed 0 bases, with 10 bases lying between them. Germline V gene sequence: CDR1 SGHNT, CDR2 YYREEE (reference sequence). The CDR3 contains 13 residues.

This clone was observed once. V gene TRBV7-9 combines with J gene TRBJ2-1; 11 bases agree with TRBD2. This CDR3 is built from 17 residues. V lost 1 base, J lost 4 bases, and 6 bases stayed unmatched. Germline V gene data show CDR1 as SEHNR and CDR2 as FQNEAQ (reference sequence). The CDR3 DNA follows: TGTGCCAGCAGCTTAGTGAAGACTAGCGGGACTTACAATGAGCAGTTCTTC. It yields the protein CASSLVKTSGTYNEQFF.

The V gene is TRBV27, the J gene TRBJ2-6; 7 nucleotides agree with TRBD1. The CDR3 runs to 17 residues. V shed 4 bases, J shed 3 bases, and the junction held 9 bases outside the gene matches. CDR1 and CDR2 from the germline V gene are MNHEY and SMNVEV (reference sequence). The CDR3 loop is CASSYYLQGFGANVLTF. In DNA, the CDR3 is TGTGCCAGCAGTTACTATTTACAGGGGTTTGGGGCCAACGTCCTGACTTTC.

The genes are TRBV10-3 and TRBJ2-7, with TRBD2 matching 9 bases. Trimming removed 4 bases from V and 1 base from J; junction bases left unmatched: 8. CDR3 length: 16 amino acids. The germline gives CDR1 ENHRY, CDR2 SYGVKD. In nucleotides, the CDR3 is TGTGCCATCAGTGCGTTCGGCGGGAGGGATTCCTACGAGCAGTACTTC. Translation: CAISAFGGRDSYEQYF.

This clone was counted once. The chain recombines TRBV23-1 with TRBJ1-3; D uncertain. TRBV23-1 is identified as an open reading frame with a role that is uncertain. CDR3 length: 16 amino acids. Trimming took off 4 bases at V and 0 bases at J, with 13 bases between the two ends. CDR3 amino acids: CASSLPTDTSGNTIYF. As DNA, the CDR3 is TGCGCCAGCAGTCTCCCGACCGATACCTCTGGAAACACCATATATTTT.

This chain's CDR3 is CAWSVSGVGNTIYF. The CDR3 DNA reads as TGTGCCTGGAGTGTATCGGGGGTCGGAAACACCATATATTTT. This sequence joins TRBV30 and TRBJ1-3, with D possibly matching TRBD1 (5 bases). The ends were cut back, 0 bases at V and 4 bases at J, with 10 bases in the middle. Looked up from germline, CDR1 is GTSNPN and CDR2 is SVGIG (reference sequence). The CDR3 is 14 residues long.

The chain employs TRBV29-1 and TRBJ2-4; 7 nucleotides align to TRBD2. V was pared by 1 base and J by 7 bases, with 1 base of the junction left unmatched. The CDR3 runs 12 residues. Germline CDR1 reads SQVTM; CDR2 reads ANQGSEA. The CDR3 DNA reads as TGCAGCGTTGAAGGCGGGAGTAACATTCAGTACTTC. It translates to CSVEGGSNIQYF. Together with reference TRBV29-1 and TRBJ2-4, the CDR3 gives the full variable domain: SAVISQKPSRDICQRGTSLTIQCQVDSQVTMMFWYRQQPGQSLTLIATANQGSEATYESGFVIDKFPISRPNLTFSTLTVSNMSPEDSSIYLCSVEGGSNIQYFGAGTRLSVL.

This clone was detected a few times. This sequence joins TRBV4-1 and TRBJ1-1; D not certain. Germline V lookup: CDR1 MGHRA, CDR2 YSYEKL. V shed 7 bases and J shed 4 bases, with 16 bases lying between them. This CDR3 has 14 amino acids. CDR3 sequence reads: CASTPVAGRTEAFF. CDR3 nucleotides: TGCGCCAGCACCCCGGTAGCAGGTCGCACTGAAGCTTTCTTT.

The V gene is TRBV27, the J gene TRBJ2-7, with D perhaps TRBD2 (6 bases). Trimming pared 6 bases from V and 4 bases from J, leaving 13 bases between. This CDR3 region has 13 residues. CDR1 is MNHEY, CDR2 SMNVEV, per germline (reference sequence). The CDR3 nucleotides read TGTGCCAGCAGGCGGAGTGGGACTTACGAGCAGTACTTC. Its protein is CASRRSGTYEQYF.

This clone was observed once. The V call is TRBV29-1, the J call TRBJ2-7; D is tentatively TRBD1 or TRBD2 (5 bases each). Germline V lookup: CDR1 SQVTM, CDR2 ANQGSEA. Between the trimmed V and J ends, which lost 6 bases and 2 bases, there was a span of 20 bases. This CDR3 is 15 amino acids long. Written as DNA, the CDR3 is TGCAGCGTCGTAAGGGACCAGAGGTTGGCCTACGAGCAGTACTTC. Protein product: CSVVRDQRLAYEQYF.

The chain recombines TRBV19 with TRBJ2-2; 15 bases are shared with TRBD2. The germline CDR1 and CDR2 sequences are LNHDA and SQIVND (reference sequence). J gave up 3 bases and V 5 bases, and 10 bases lay outside the gene matches. This CDR3 contains 19 residues. CDR3 residues: CASSRTSGRAGFDTGELFF. The CDR3 coding sequence is TGTGCCAGTAGTCGGACTAGCGGGAGGGCCGGGTTCGACACCGGGGAGCTGTTTTTT.

This rearrangement joins TRBV6-6 to TRBJ1-6; D ambiguous. The CDR3 loop spans 14 amino acids. V gave up 4 bases and J gave up 7 bases, with 11 bases separating them. Germline values: CDR1 MNHNY, CDR2 SVGAGI (reference sequence). The CDR3, as DNA: TGTGCCAGCAGTTCGGAGGGTTGGAATTCACCCCTCCACTTT. As protein: CASSSEGWNSPLHF.

This clone was observed once. This chain joins TRBV27 and TRBJ2-7; 12 nucleotides agree with TRBD2. Germline V gene sequence: CDR1 MNHEY, CDR2 SMNVEV (reference sequence). The CDR3 is 17 residues long. V gave up 2 bases and J gave up 5 bases; unmatched junction bases: 10. DNA of the CDR3: TGTGCCAGCAGTTTAGGGGCTAGCGGGAGGGCCAAAGACGAGCAGTACTTC. Translation gives CASSLGASGRAKDEQYF.

J is TRBJ2-7 and V is TRBV27; D call uncertain. V gave up 7 bases and J gave up 2 bases, with 12 bases separating them. This CDR3 spans 13 amino acids. Per germline, CDR1 MNHEY and CDR2 SMNVEV (reference sequence). The CDR3 loop is CASTPPRTYEQYF. The DNA of the CDR3 is TGTGCCAGCACCCCCCCCCGGACCTACGAGCAGTACTTC.

The rearrangement links TRBV18 to TRBJ1-1; no reliable D call. This CDR3 has 14 residues. Germline values: CDR1 KGHSH, CDR2 LQKENI. The V and J ends lost 3 bases and 3 bases respectively, with 11 bases between them. For the CDR3, the DNA is TGTGCCAGCTCACCTGCTTTAGCGGACACTGAAGCTTTCTTT. It is translated as CASSPALADTEAFF.

This chain connects TRBV11-1 to TRBJ2-6; 7 nucleotides line up with TRBD1. J gave up 0 bases and V 5 bases, and 10 bases lay outside the gene matches. CDR3 length equals 18 residues. Germline V CDR1 and CDR2: SGHAT, FQDESV (reference sequence). The CDR3 DNA sequence: TGTGCCAGCAGCCGAACCGGACAGGCAAGCTCTGGGGCCAACGTCCTGACTTTC. Its translation is CASSRTGQASSGANVLTF.

This rearrangement joins TRBV6-5 to TRBJ2-1, with 11 positions matching TRBD2. V lost 0 bases, J lost 9 bases, and 7 bases stayed unmatched. This CDR3 contains 16 residues. Germline V CDR1 and CDR2: MNHEY, SVGAGI. CDR3 sequence reads: CASSYSHGTSGTEQFF. CDR3 DNA sequence: TGTGCCAGCAGTTACTCCCATGGGACTAGCGGTACTGAGCAGTTCTTC.

V usage is TRBV30 and J usage is TRBJ1-3; D remains unclear. Germline V gene lookup returns CDR1 GTSNPN and CDR2 SVGIG (reference sequence). Trimming pared 4 bases from V and 5 bases from J, leaving 12 bases between. The CDR3 is made up of 13 amino acids. CDR3 amino acids: CAWILDGRNTIYF. The CDR3 nucleotides read TGTGCCTGGATCCTAGACGGACGAAACACCATATATTTT.

This chain connects TRBV19 to TRBJ2-1; the D is unclear. The V and J ends lost 5 bases and 1 base respectively, with 15 bases between them. The CDR3 has 16 residues. Germline lookup yields CDR1 LNHDA and CDR2 SQIVND (reference sequence). The CDR3 loop is CASSWSGRDSYNEQFF. The CDR3 DNA follows: TGTGCCAGTAGTTGGTCAGGACGAGATTCCTACAATGAGCAGTTCTTC.

The V gene is TRBV7-8, the J gene TRBJ2-7; 10 nucleotides align to TRBD2. The CDR3 consists of 19 residues. Germline CDR1 reads SGHVS; CDR2 reads FQNEAQ. V shed 4 bases and J 7 bases; nucleotides not matched to a gene: 22. Here the CDR3 DNA reads TGTGCCAGCAGCTGGGAACGGAGGGTAGCGGGAGGCCCCTTTTGGGAGCAGTACTTC. Its protein is CASSWERRVAGGPFWEQYF.

In this sample, this clone turned up a few times. This chain joins TRBV6-1 and TRBJ2-5; D is undetermined. Trimming removed 0 bases from V and 2 bases from J, with 13 bases in between. Looked up from germline, CDR1 is MNHNS and CDR2 is SASEGT. The CDR3 consists of 16 residues. The CDR3 protein is CASSEADRQTQETQYF. The CDR3 DNA is TGTGCCAGCAGTGAAGCGGATAGGCAGACTCAAGAGACCCAGTACTTC.

The chain carries TRBV29-1 and TRBJ1-1; no clear D. V shed 2 bases and J shed 4 bases, with 8 bases lying between them. CDR3 size: 12 residues. Germline CDR1 reads SQVTM; CDR2 reads ANQGSEA. For the CDR3, the DNA is TGCAGCGTTGAAACGTGGGGCACTGAAGCTTTCTTT. This codes for CSVETWGTEAFF.

J is TRBJ2-7 and V is TRBV4-1, with D tentatively TRBD1 (6 bases). Germline CDR1 and CDR2: MGHRA and YSYEKL. The length of the CDR3 is 17 residues. V was pared by 5 bases and J by 0 bases, with 20 bases between. The CDR3 is CASSDIDDRPSSYEQYF. The CDR3 bases are TGCGCCAGCAGCGACATCGATGACAGGCCCAGCTCCTACGAGCAGTACTTC.

The rearrangement uses TRBV5-1 and TRBJ1-1, with 7 bases identical to TRBD1. V was clipped by 5 bases and J by 5 bases; unmatched bases: 12. Per the germline V gene, CDR1 is SGHRS and CDR2 is YFSETQ. The CDR3 has 15 amino acids. The CDR3 DNA follows: TGCGCCAGCAGTAAACTACAGGGGACTGGGACTGAAGCTTTCTTT. It is translated as CASSKLQGTGTEAFF.

The chain uses TRBV12-5 and TRBJ1-4; a weak D match, TRBD1 (5 bases). The CDR3 is 20 amino acids. The V gene's germline CDR1 is LGHNT and CDR2 FRNRAP. Trimming removed 5 bases from V and 4 bases from J, with 29 bases in between. CDR3: CASGLLFAGTHASVNEKLFF. The CDR3 DNA sequence: TGTGCTAGTGGTCTCTTATTCGCCGGGACGCACGCGAGCGTTAATGAAAAACTGTTTTTT.